A single sample is the source of the 3 T cell receptor beta chains below, sequenced in a study of PD-1 blockade in classical Hodgkin lymphoma. Here immunoSEQ multiplex PCR was the method, and the copy in TCRdb shows in-frame clones only, minus some. The profile shows about 85,000 clones, approximately 91% of them singletons. Every patient relapsed after autologous stem cell transplantation, and brentuximab vedotin exposure varied. The source material was peripheral blood mononuclear cells (PBMCs), sampled before the second cycle of nivolumab. All receptors derive from a human donor with classical Hodgkin lymphoma.

The chain joins TRBV7-3 to TRBJ2-1, with a weak D call TRBD2 (5 bases). The germline CDR1 and CDR2 sequences are SGHTA and FQGTGA. Trimming took 2 bases from V and 12 from J, leaving 17 bases between them. This CDR3 contains 14 residues. The CDR3 sequence: CASSLSGTKDGQFF. The DNA for the CDR3 is TGTGCCAGCAGCTTATCGGGAACCAAAGATGGGCAGTTCTTC.

This clone has a single count. This chain joins TRBV6-1 and TRBJ1-2, with TRBD1 matching 9 bases. The ends lost 8 bases at V and 4 bases at J; junction bases unmatched: 8. The germline V gene encodes CDR1 MNHNS and CDR2 SASEGT. The CDR3 has 14 amino acids. CDR3: CASGLGQGPYGYTF. The CDR3 coding sequence is TGTGCCAGCGGCCTGGGACAGGGACCCTATGGCTACACCTTC.

In this sample, this clone is medium-sized (0.01 to 0.1%). The CDR3 nucleotides are TGCGCCAGCAGCCACCGCGGGACAGGGGTTACTGAAGCTTTCTTT. Protein sequence: CASSHRGTGVTEAFF. The V call is TRBV4-1, the J call TRBJ1-1; the match to TRBD1 covers 10 bases. V lost 3 bases and J lost 5; bases outside the gene matches: 6. This CDR3 is 15 amino acids long. CDR1 and CDR2 from the germline V gene are MGHRA and YSYEKL.